This TCR beta chain was captured in a study of control samples from healthy donors and cancer patients. The CDR3 consists of 18 residues. CDR1 and CDR2 (germline): SGHTA, FQGNSA. Germline trimming cut 1 base from V and 6 bases from J; bases unmatched to any gene: 13. Sequencing was performed with immunoSEQ multiplex PCR; in TCRdb, only in-frame clones are kept and a portion is missing. The sample holds about 110,000 clones; roughly nine tenths are singletons and the top ten take approximately 7.8%. Sample: blood. The sequence was obtained from a woman aged 18-29 years in good health. The V and J genes are TRBV7-2 and TRBJ2-1; 9 bases fit TRBD2. CDR3 in amino acids: CASSLVLAGGTFGNEQFF. DNA for the CDR3: TGTGCCAGCAGCTTAGTACTGGCGGGAGGGACCTTTGGCAATGAGCAGTTCTTC.